A single sample gave rise to the 6 T cell receptor beta chains below, sequenced in a study of CD8 T cells in ankylosing spondylitis. Study-wide results and limits: What appeared characteristic of ankylosing spondylitis blood was a TCR beta motif of 7 or 8 highly homologous variants.

MiXCR was run by TCRdb on the 5' RACE reads, yielding one entry per CDR3 protein. This sample has 700,000 to 1,000,000 distinct CDR3 sequences; around 11% occur once, and the top ten carry about 0.49%. These receptors' targets are unknown. Sequences were obtained from blood, either unsorted or a sorted T cell fraction (not recorded which). The receptor set was obtained from a male donor with ankylosing spondylitis.

The chain is built from TRBV9 and TRBJ2-5; TRBD2 might be the D (5 bases). Germline lookup yields CDR1 SGDLS and CDR2 YYNGEE. Trimming pared 0 bases from V and 2 bases from J, leaving 8 bases between. This CDR3 region has 14 residues. CDR3 amino acids: CASSVGAVQETQYF. For the CDR3, the DNA is TGTGCCAGCAGCGTAGGAGCGGTTCAAGAGACCCAGTACTTC.

The chain has TRBV20-1 and TRBJ1-4; D not resolved. CDR3 size: 13 residues. Trimming shortened V by 4 bases and J by 0 bases, and 6 bases separated the two germline ends. Germline lookup yields CDR1 DFQATT and CDR2 SNEGSKA (reference sequence). The CDR3 DNA follows: TGCAGTGCTATTGGGTCAACTAATGAAAAACTGTTTTTT. Translation gives CSAIGSTNEKLFF.

The V call is TRBV10-3, the J call TRBJ1-3, with D possibly matching TRBD1 (6 bases). CDR1 is ENHRY and CDR2 is SYGVKD in the germline V gene. The V end was cut by 5 bases, the J end by 4 bases, with 15 bases between. The CDR3 spans 15 residues. Here the CDR3 reads CAISTGYRIGNTIYF. CDR3 sequence (DNA): TGTGCCATCAGTACAGGGTATAGGATCGGAAACACCATATATTTT.

The chain employs TRBV20-1 and TRBJ2-7, with D perhaps TRBD1 or TRBD2 (5 bases each). Trimming shortened V by 5 bases and J by 0 bases, and 14 bases separated the two germline ends. The CDR3 has 14 residues. Germline CDR1 and CDR2: DFQATT and SNEGSKA (reference sequence). The CDR3 nucleotides are TGCAGTGCTTTACGGGACGCGAGCTCCTACGAGCAGTACTTC. Amino acid sequence: CSALRDASSYEQYF.

The V call is TRBV20-1, the J call TRBJ2-3; the match to TRBD2 covers 14 bases. Trimming removed 6 bases from V and 5 bases from J; junction bases left unmatched: 10. CDR1 and CDR2 (germline): DFQATT, SNEGSKA (reference sequence). The CDR3 runs 16 residues. CDR3 amino acids: CSAIPGLAGVRDTQYF. The CDR3 region has the DNA TGCAGTGCCATTCCGGGACTAGCGGGAGTGAGAGATACGCAGTATTTT.

This sequence joins TRBV7-9 and TRBJ1-6, with D hard to call. Germline-derived CDR1 and CDR2 are SEHNR and FQNEAQ (reference sequence). V was cut by 3 bases and J by 9 bases, with 6 bases left in between. The CDR3 covers 12 residues. CDR3 in DNA: TGTGCCAGCAGCTTGGACTTTTCACCCCTCCACTTT. It yields the protein CASSLDFSPLHF.